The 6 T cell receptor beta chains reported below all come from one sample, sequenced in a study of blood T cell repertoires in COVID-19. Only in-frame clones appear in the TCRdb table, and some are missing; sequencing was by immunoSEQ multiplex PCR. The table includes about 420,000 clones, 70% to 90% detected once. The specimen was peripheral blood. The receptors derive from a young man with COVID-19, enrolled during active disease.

CDR3 amino acids: CASSPRTGSSTDTQYF. CDR3 DNA sequence: TGTGCCAGCTCACCCCGCACCGGGTCTAGCACAGATACGCAGTATTTT. J is TRBJ2-3 and V is TRBV18, with no clear D. This CDR3 spans 16 amino acids. Trimming pared 3 bases from V and 0 bases from J, leaving 13 bases between. The germline V gene has CDR1 KGHSH and CDR2 LQKENI.

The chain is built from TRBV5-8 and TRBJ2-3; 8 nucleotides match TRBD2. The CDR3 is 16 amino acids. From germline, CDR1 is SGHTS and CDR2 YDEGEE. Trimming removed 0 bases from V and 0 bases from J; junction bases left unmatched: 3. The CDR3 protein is CASSLEAGVSTDTQYF. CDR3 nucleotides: TGTGCCAGCAGCTTGGAAGCGGGGGTTAGCACAGATACGCAGTATTTT.

The CDR3 region has the DNA TGCGCCAGCAGCCAAGATGAGGGTAGAAGATGGACAGGGTATTCACCCCTCCACTTT. It is translated as CASSQDEGRRWTGYSPLHF. This chain connects TRBV4-1 to TRBJ1-6, with 8 bases aligning to TRBD1. J was trimmed by 8 bases and V by 0 bases; bases with no gene match: 15. CDR3 length: 19 amino acids. Germline CDR1 is MGHRA and CDR2 is YSYEKL.

The CDR3 nucleotides read TGTGCCAGCAGTCGTACTAGAACAGCGGAGACCCAGTACTTC. Amino acids: CASSRTRTAETQYF. This chain uses TRBV6-5 with TRBJ2-5; D possibly corresponds to TRBD2 (5 bases). This CDR3 comprises 14 residues. The V end lost 5 bases, the J end lost 5 bases, and 15 bases lay between the germline ends. Germline loops: CDR1 MNHEY, CDR2 SVGAGI.

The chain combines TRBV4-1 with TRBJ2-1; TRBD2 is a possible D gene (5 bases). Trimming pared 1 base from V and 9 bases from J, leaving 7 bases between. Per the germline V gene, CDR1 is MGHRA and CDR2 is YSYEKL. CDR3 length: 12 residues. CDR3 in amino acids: CASSQGESEQFF. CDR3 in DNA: TGCGCCAGCAGCCAAGGGGAGTCTGAGCAGTTCTTC.

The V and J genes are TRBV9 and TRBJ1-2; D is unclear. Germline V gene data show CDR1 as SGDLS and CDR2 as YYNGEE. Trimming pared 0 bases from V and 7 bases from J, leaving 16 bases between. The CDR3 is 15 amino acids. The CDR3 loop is CASSVEERGIGGYTF. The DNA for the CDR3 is TGTGCCAGCAGCGTAGAGGAGAGAGGGATCGGTGGCTACACCTTC.